What follows describes a single T cell receptor (beta chain). Produced via immunoSEQ multiplex PCR; TCRdb's table is partial and in-frame only. The repertoire has about 180,000 clones, roughly four fifths of them found once; the top ten carry under 10%. The entry originates in a study of blood T cell repertoires in COVID-19. CDR1 is LGHDT and CDR2 is YNNKEL in the germline V gene (reference sequence). J lost 4 bases, V lost 2 bases, and 6 bases had no gene match. This CDR3 comprises 16 residues. Material for sequencing was peripheral blood. This TCR was recovered from a woman between 65 and 79 years old with COVID-19, enrolled during active disease. The chain combines TRBV3-1 (or the pseudogene TRBV3-2) with TRBJ2-3, with 10 bases aligning to TRBD2. This CDR3 is CASSQSGRAGADTQYF. The CDR3 nucleotides read TGTGCCAGCAGCCAAAGCGGGAGGGCCGGGGCAGATACGCAGTATTTT.